Shown below are 30 T cell receptor beta chains from a single sample sequenced in a study of beta chain features in type 1 diabetes. General study results and limits: When Type 1 diabetes patients were examined, their TCRB CDR3s proved moderately but significantly shorter in all four CD4+ subsets.

Antigens of these TCRs are unknown. All of the isolated RNA was reverse transcribed, so expressed TCRB transcripts were sequenced. TCRdb's table, derived via immunoSEQ multiplex PCR, lists solely in-frame clones and lacks some. Found here are about 370,000 clones, 8.5% to 10% of them singletons; the top ten hold approximately 0.6%. Sequencing was carried out using central memory CD4+ T cells from blood. The receptors come from a man aged 30-40 years with type 1 diabetes.

The chain has TRBV5-6 and TRBJ1-1; D unresolved. The germline gives CDR1 SGHDT, CDR2 YYEEEE. Trimming shortened V by 0 bases and J by 6 bases, and 9 bases separated the two germline ends. This CDR3 region has 13 residues. The CDR3 nucleotides read TGTGCCAGCAGCTTGGCCGGGAAATCTGAAGCTTTCTTT. It codes for CASSLAGKSEAFF.

A few counts support this clone. The chain recombines TRBV7-6 with TRBJ2-7, with TRBD1 identical over 9 bases. J lost 3 bases, V lost 0 bases, and 6 bases had no gene match. Germline V gives CDR1 SGHVS, CDR2 FNYEAQ. The length of the CDR3 is 16 residues. The CDR3 DNA follows: TGTGCCAGCAGCTTAGCGGGCACAGGGGGCAACTACGAGCAGTACTTC. It is translated as CASSLAGTGGNYEQYF.

As concerns this clone: The same CDR3 also results from other DNA sequences found in this sample. This chain uses TRBV28 with TRBJ2-3; TRBD1 or TRBD2 may be the D gene (5 bases each). Deletions cut 4 bases from V and 6 bases from J, with 14 bases between. The CDR3 runs to 14 residues. Per germline, CDR1 MDHEN and CDR2 SYDVKM. The CDR3 reads CASSSTRGVDTQYF. CDR3 sequence (DNA): TGTGCCAGCAGTTCTACGAGGGGTGTGGATACGCAGTATTTT. The whole variable domain, filled in from reference TRBV28 and TRBJ2-3, reads DVKVTQSSRYLVKRTGEKVFLECVQDMDHENMFWYRQDPGLGLRLIYFSYDVKMKEKGDIPEGYSVSREKKERFSLILESASTNQTSMYLCASSSTRGVDTQYFGPGTRLTVL.

V and J are TRBV10-3 and TRBJ2-7; the D is unclear. The J call may be faulty, since TRBJ2-5 better matches the DNA end. In germline, CDR1 is ENHRY, CDR2 SYGVKD. CDR3 length: 13 residues. The CDR3 DNA follows: TGTGCCATCAGTGAATCCCCCCAAGAGACCCAGTACTTC. Residues: CAISESPQETQYF.

There are a few counts of this clone. The rearrangement joins TRBV5-5 to TRBJ1-2; 7 bases line up with TRBD1. CDR1 and CDR2 (germline): SGHKS, YYEKEE (reference sequence). The CDR3 spans 16 residues. The junction had 9 bases not matched to a gene; V was cut back by 1 base and J by 3 bases. The DNA for the CDR3 is TGTGCCAGCAGCTTGATTGGCACCGACAGGGACTATGGCTACACCTTC. This translates into CASSLIGTDRDYGYTF.

This clone showed up just a few times. V gene TRBV10-2 combines with J gene TRBJ2-5; D might be TRBD1 (6 bases). This CDR3 is built from 14 residues. Looked up from germline, CDR1 is WSHSY and CDR2 is SAAADI. The V gene lost 6 bases and the J gene lost 5 bases, with 16 bases spanning the gap. The CDR3 protein is CASSLQGQGETQYF. For the CDR3, the DNA is TGCGCCAGCAGCCTACAGGGTCAGGGGGAGACCCAGTACTTC.

This chain uses TRBV11-2 with TRBJ1-2; TRBD1 agrees at 9 bases. The CDR3 runs to 14 residues. Per germline, CDR1 SGHAT and CDR2 FQNNGV. The J segment lost 3 bases and the V segment lost 1 base, leaving 0 bases of the junction unmatched. Here the CDR3 DNA reads TGTGCCAGCAGCTTAGGGACAGGGGACTATGGCTACACCTTC. Protein product: CASSLGTGDYGYTF.

Of note for this clone: Since a far larger clone is one base different, this is likely a read error. The V call is TRBV2, the J call TRBJ2-2, with no clear D. Trimming removed 6 bases from V and 3 bases from J, with 5 bases in between. From germline, CDR1 is SNHLY and CDR2 FYNNEI. The CDR3 contains 12 residues. The CDR3 spells CASSPYTGELFF. The CDR3 DNA reads TGTGCCAGCAGCCCTTACACCGGGGAGCTGTTTTTT.

The V and J genes are TRBV7-2 and TRBJ2-5; 8 positions match TRBD2. CDR1 is SGHTA and CDR2 is FQGNSA in the germline V gene. With V trimmed by 7 bases and J by 4 bases, 8 bases remained unmatched. There are 14 residues in the CDR3. The CDR3 is CASTLGGGAETQYF. CDR3 sequence (DNA): TGTGCCAGCACCCTCGGGGGGGGAGCAGAGACCCAGTACTTC.

The chain combines TRBV4-3 with TRBJ2-2; TRBD1 matches at 12 bases. Germline V CDR1 and CDR2: LGHNA, YSLEER. This CDR3 comprises 17 residues. J gave up 6 bases and V 1 base, and 6 bases lay outside the gene matches. DNA of the CDR3: TGCGCCAGCAGCCAAGCGATTGGGACAGGGGGCGCCGGGGAGCTGTTTTTT. It translates to CASSQAIGTGGAGELFF.

This clone was recorded a few times. This chain uses TRBV5-1 with TRBJ1-4, with 7 bases that match TRBD1. The V gene end was trimmed by 1 base and the J gene end by 4 bases; junction bases not matched to a gene: 4. This CDR3 region has 15 residues. Germline CDR1 and CDR2: SGHRS and YFSETQ. The CDR3 sequence: CASSLQGQSNEKLFF. CDR3 DNA: TGCGCCAGCAGCTTGCAGGGACAGAGTAATGAAAAACTGTTTTTT.

This clone appeared a few times. The J gene is TRBJ2-5, the V gene TRBV5-1; D could derive from TRBD1 or TRBD2 (5 bases each). This CDR3 has 16 amino acids. Looked up from germline, CDR1 is SGHRS and CDR2 is YFSETQ. V lost 0 bases and J lost 5, with 17 bases in between. The CDR3 protein is CASSLAGTNGRETQYF. CDR3 DNA sequence: TGCGCCAGCAGCTTGGCCGGGACCAACGGAAGGGAGACCCAGTACTTC.

This chain joins TRBV7-6 and TRBJ1-5; D is unresolved. The germline V gene encodes CDR1 SGHVS and CDR2 FNYEAQ. The length of the CDR3 is 16 residues. V shed 1 base and J shed 0 bases, with 10 bases lying between them. CDR3 region: CASSLVRSYSNQPQHF. CDR3 DNA sequence: TGTGCCAGCAGCTTAGTGCGGAGTTATAGCAATCAGCCCCAGCATTTT.

Only a few counts were recorded for this clone. This chain connects TRBV27 to TRBJ2-5; D gene ambiguous. Trimming left V 2 bases short and J 5 bases short, with 12 bases between. The CDR3 extends over 14 amino acids. CDR1 and CDR2 from the germline V gene are MNHEY and SMNVEV (reference sequence). This CDR3 is CASSLKGTRETQYF. The DNA for the CDR3 is TGTGCCAGCAGTTTAAAAGGCACGCGGGAGACCCAGTACTTC.

This clone was detected only a few times. The chain joins TRBV30 to TRBJ1-1; D gene ambiguous. In germline, CDR1 is GTSNPN, CDR2 SVGIG (reference sequence). The germline V and J ends were trimmed by 3 bases and 3 bases, with 11 bases remaining between them. The CDR3 runs to 13 residues. CDR3 amino acids: CAWSWGQHTEAFF. CDR3 bases: TGTGCCTGGAGCTGGGGTCAACACACTGAAGCTTTCTTT.

This clone turned up a few times. V gene TRBV5-1 combines with J gene TRBJ2-1; D is unclear. The germline gives CDR1 SGHRS, CDR2 YFSETQ. CDR3 size: 17 residues. V lost 0 bases and J lost 0, with 13 bases in between. The CDR3 DNA reads TGCGCCAGCAGCTTGGTAGCAGCACCTGGCTCCTACAATGAGCAGTTCTTC. Translated: CASSLVAAPGSYNEQFF.

This clone was counted many times. The V and J genes are TRBV11-3 and TRBJ2-5, with D uncertain. This CDR3 has 13 amino acids. CDR1 and CDR2 (germline): SGHNT, YENEEA. With 6 bases removed from V and 5 bases from J, the gap between germline ends came to 13 bases. The CDR3 bases are TGTGCCAGCAGTCCCTCGGGTCAGGAGACCCAGTACTTC. Translation: CASSPSGQETQYF.

This clone was counted between two and nine times. J is TRBJ2-1 and V is TRBV5-1; 7 bases are a match to TRBD2. The length of the CDR3 is 14 residues. Per the germline V gene, CDR1 is SGHRS and CDR2 is YFSETQ. The V gene end was trimmed by 4 bases and the J gene end by 5 bases; junction bases not matched to a gene: 6. CDR3 sequence: CASSLGTNNNEQFF. As DNA, the CDR3 is TGCGCCAGCAGCCTCGGGACTAATAACAATGAGCAGTTCTTC.

This clone was seen a handful of times. The genes are TRBV7-9 and TRBJ2-1; D might be TRBD1 (5 bases). Between the trimmed V and J ends, which lost 6 bases and 4 bases, there was a span of 7 bases. CDR1 and CDR2 (germline): SEHNR, FQNEAQ (reference sequence). This CDR3 is 12 amino acids long. The CDR3 DNA sequence: TGTGCCAGCAGGGGGCCTTACAATGAGCAGTTCTTC. Translated: CASRGPYNEQFF. Looking up the rest from reference TRBV7-9 and TRBJ2-1 gives the full variable domain: DTGVSQNPRHKITKRGQNVTFRCDPISEHNRLYWYRQTLGQGPEFLTYFQNEAQLEKSRLLSDRFSAERPKGSFSTLEIQRTEQGDSAMYLCASRGPYNEQFFGPGTRLTVL.

This chain uses TRBV25-1 with TRBJ1-4; D is possibly TRBD1 (6 bases). Per germline, CDR1 MGHDK and CDR2 SYGVNS. This CDR3 has 15 amino acids. V was pared by 5 bases and J by 8 bases, with 18 bases between. DNA of the CDR3: TGTGCCAGCAGTCAGGGACATAGGGGATACGAAAAACTGTTTTTT. Encoded protein: CASSQGHRGYEKLFF. Looking up the rest from reference TRBV25-1 and TRBJ1-4 gives the full variable domain: EADIYQTPRYLVIGTGKKITLECSQTMGHDKMYWYQQDPGMELHLIHYSYGVNSTEKGDLSSESTVSRIRTEHFPLTLESARPSHTSQYLCASSQGHRGYEKLFFGSGTQLSVL.

The V gene is TRBV28, the J gene TRBJ2-1; tentative D call: TRBD1 (5 bases). CDR1 is MDHEN and CDR2 is SYDVKM in the germline V gene. This CDR3 has 16 amino acids. The V gene lost 3 bases and the J gene lost 2 bases, with 14 bases spanning the gap. The CDR3 DNA sequence: TGTGCCAGCAGTTTGGGGCTCGCCAGACCCTACAATGAGCAGTTCTTC. Translating gives CASSLGLARPYNEQFF.

This clone was recorded many times. The chain recombines TRBV7-3 with TRBJ2-1; D assignment may be TRBD1 or TRBD2 (5 bases each). This CDR3 is 13 amino acids long. Germline V gene lookup returns CDR1 SGHTA and CDR2 FQGTGA. Deletions cut 5 bases from V and 7 bases from J, with 12 bases between. CDR3 in amino acids: CASSPGLMNEQFF. The CDR3 DNA follows: TGTGCCAGCAGCCCGGGGCTGATGAATGAGCAGTTCTTC.

This clone was detected only a few times. V is TRBV14 and J is TRBJ1-6; D ambiguous. Germline loops: CDR1 SGHDN, CDR2 FVKESK. V dropped 0 bases and J dropped 12 bases, with 6 bases sitting between them. The CDR3 has 12 amino acids. The CDR3 is CASSQDRRPLHF. The DNA of the CDR3 is TGTGCCAGCAGCCAAGATCGGCGACCCCTCCACTTT.

The chain employs TRBV27 and TRBJ2-3; no reliable D call. The V gene lost 5 bases and the J gene lost 1 base, with 13 bases spanning the gap. CDR1 MNHEY and CDR2 SMNVEV come from the germline V gene (reference sequence). There are 15 residues in the CDR3. This chain's CDR3 is CASSDSYSRTDTQYF. As DNA, the CDR3 is TGTGCCAGCAGTGATTCGTACAGTCGCACAGATACGCAGTATTTT.

This clone has more than one count but fewer than ten. The chain uses TRBV30 and TRBJ1-5, with D maybe TRBD1 (6 bases). The germline gives CDR1 GTSNPN, CDR2 SVGIG (reference sequence). The CDR3 totals 15 residues. Trimming removed 0 bases at V and 5 bases at J, with 14 bases between. The CDR3 protein is CAWSVGDIGYQPQHF. The CDR3 DNA sequence: TGTGCCTGGAGTGTAGGGGACATCGGGTATCAGCCCCAGCATTTT.

The chain combines TRBV7-9 with TRBJ2-4; the D is unclear. Germline lookup yields CDR1 SEHNR and CDR2 FQNEAQ (reference sequence). The length of the CDR3 is 16 residues. Trimming pared 5 bases from V and 7 bases from J, leaving 21 bases between. CDR3 nucleotides: TGTGCCAGCAGCATGTCTTGGGATTCCTCCGCGAACATTCAGTACTTC. Its protein is CASSMSWDSSANIQYF. Variable domain in full (rest from reference TRBV7-9 and TRBJ2-4): DTGVSQNPRHKITKRGQNVTFRCDPISEHNRLYWYRQTLGQGPEFLTYFQNEAQLEKSRLLSDRFSAERPKGSFSTLEIQRTEQGDSAMYLCASSMSWDSSANIQYFGAGTRLSVL.

This clone was picked up a small number of times. This sequence joins TRBV6-6 and TRBJ2-4; 9 bases match TRBD2. The CDR3 sequence is 14 residues long. Germline CDR1 is MNHNY and CDR2 is SVGAGI (reference sequence). Trimming took 2 bases from V and 9 from J; bases not matched to a gene: 5. In DNA form, the CDR3 reads TGTGCCAGCAGTTACAGGCGGGAGGGTACCATTCAGTACTTC. Translated, it gives CASSYRREGTIQYF.

The chain employs TRBV30 and TRBJ2-6; 15 bases are shared with TRBD2. V was clipped by 5 bases and J by 3 bases; unmatched bases: 2. Germline V CDR1 and CDR2: GTSNPN, SVGIG (reference sequence). The CDR3 has 16 residues. This CDR3 is CAWGTSGRYGANVLTF. Written as DNA, the CDR3 is TGTGCCTGGGGGACTAGCGGGAGGTATGGGGCCAACGTCCTGACTTTC. Combining the CDR3 with reference TRBV30 and TRBJ2-6 gives the whole variable domain SQTIHQWPATLVQPVGSPLSLECTVEGTSNPNLYWYRQAAGRGLQLLFYSVGIGQISSEVPQNLSASRPQDRQFILSSKKLLLSDSGFYLCAWGTSGRYGANVLTFGAGSRLTVL.

In this sample, this clone turned up many times. The rearrangement uses TRBV9 and TRBJ2-7; TRBD1 is a possible D gene (8 bases). The CDR3 covers 14 residues. CDR1 and CDR2 from the germline V gene are SGDLS and YYNGEE. V was trimmed by 3 bases and J by 5 bases, leaving 15 bases between them. In DNA, the CDR3 is TGTGCCAGCAGCGCTGGACAGGGAGGGAACGAGCAGTACTTC. Protein sequence: CASSAGQGGNEQYF.

This clone appeared a few times. The CDR3 reads CASSQELTANYGYTF. CDR3 bases: TGTGCCAGCAGCCAAGAATTGACAGCCAACTATGGCTACACCTTC. This sequence joins TRBV7-2 and TRBJ1-2; maybe TRBD1 (5 bases). This CDR3 is built from 15 residues. The V gene lost 5 bases and the J gene lost 2 bases, with 15 bases spanning the gap. Germline-derived CDR1 and CDR2 are SGHTA and FQGNSA.